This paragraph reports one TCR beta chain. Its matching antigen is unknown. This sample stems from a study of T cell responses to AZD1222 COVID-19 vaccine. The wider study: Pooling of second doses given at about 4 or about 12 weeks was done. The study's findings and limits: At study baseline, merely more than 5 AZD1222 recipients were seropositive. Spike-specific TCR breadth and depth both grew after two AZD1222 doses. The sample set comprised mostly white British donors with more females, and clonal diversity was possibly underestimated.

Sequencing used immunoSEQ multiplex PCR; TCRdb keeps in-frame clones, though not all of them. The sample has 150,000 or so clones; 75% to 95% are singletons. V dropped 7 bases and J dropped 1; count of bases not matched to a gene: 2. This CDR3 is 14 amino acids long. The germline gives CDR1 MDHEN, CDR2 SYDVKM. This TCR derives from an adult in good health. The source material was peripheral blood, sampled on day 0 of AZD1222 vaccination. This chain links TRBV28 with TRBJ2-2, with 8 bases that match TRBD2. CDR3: CASTSGGNTGELFF. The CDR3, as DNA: TGTGCCAGCACGAGCGGGGGGAACACCGGGGAGCTGTTTTTT.